This T cell receptor (beta chain) was found in a study of blood T cell repertoires in COVID-19. Study details: Acute and convalescent COVID-19 samples came from the United States, Italy and Spain. Nucleic acid was either cDNA or gDNA, and it came from T cells, B-cell-depleted T cells, or PBMCs.

Original data processing: Researchers report that nucleated cell counts were estimated from reference gene primer amplification. Clones were sequenced by immunoSEQ multiplex PCR, and TCRdb holds only the in-frame ones, with some missing. For V, J and clone size, that table is used; D and trimming come from the DNA. Of 35,000 to 45,000 clones listed, roughly nine tenths are singletons. This CDR3 has 12 residues. V was clipped by 3 bases and J by 8 bases; unmatched bases: 4. Germline V gives CDR1 DFQATT, CDR2 SNEGSKA (reference sequence). Specimen: peripheral blood. The TCR sequence derives from a man aged 45-60 years with active COVID-19. The chain recombines TRBV20-1 with TRBJ1-2, with 9 bases fitting TRBD1. The CDR3 loop reads CSASRTGDGYTF. The CDR3 bases are TGCAGTGCTAGTCGGACAGGGGACGGCTACACCTTC.